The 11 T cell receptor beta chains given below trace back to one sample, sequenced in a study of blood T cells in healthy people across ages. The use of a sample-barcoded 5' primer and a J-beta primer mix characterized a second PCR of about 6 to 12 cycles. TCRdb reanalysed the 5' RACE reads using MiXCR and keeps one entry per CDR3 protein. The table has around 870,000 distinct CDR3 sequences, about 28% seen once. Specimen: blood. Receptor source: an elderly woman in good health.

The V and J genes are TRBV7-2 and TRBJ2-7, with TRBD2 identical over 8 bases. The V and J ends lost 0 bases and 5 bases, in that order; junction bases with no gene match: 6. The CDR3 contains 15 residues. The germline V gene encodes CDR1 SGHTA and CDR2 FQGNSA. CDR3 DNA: TGTGCCAGCAGCTTAGCGCTCCGGGGGGGCGACGAGCAGTACTTC. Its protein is CASSLALRGGDEQYF.

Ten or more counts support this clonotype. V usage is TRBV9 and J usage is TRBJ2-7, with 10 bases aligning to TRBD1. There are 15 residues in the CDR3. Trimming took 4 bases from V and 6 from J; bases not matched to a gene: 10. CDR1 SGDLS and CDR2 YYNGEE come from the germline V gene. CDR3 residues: CASSLRPGTGVEQYF. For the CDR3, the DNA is TGTGCCAGCAGCCTCCGACCCGGGACAGGGGTCGAGCAGTACTTC.

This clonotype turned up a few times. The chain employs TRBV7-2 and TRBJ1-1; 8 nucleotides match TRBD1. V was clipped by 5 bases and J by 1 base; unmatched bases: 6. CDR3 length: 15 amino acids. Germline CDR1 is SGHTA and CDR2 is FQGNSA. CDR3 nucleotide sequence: TGTGCCAGCAGCGCATCCGGGACAGGGAACACTGAAGCTTTCTTT. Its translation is CASSASGTGNTEAFF.

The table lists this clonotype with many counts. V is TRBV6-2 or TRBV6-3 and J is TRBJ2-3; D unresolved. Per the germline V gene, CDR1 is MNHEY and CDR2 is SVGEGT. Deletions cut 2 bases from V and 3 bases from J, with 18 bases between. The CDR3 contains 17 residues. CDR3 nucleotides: TGTGCCAGCAGTTACCTAGGGCTTCTCTTTGGGACAGATACGCAGTATTTT. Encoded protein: CASSYLGLLFGTDTQYF.

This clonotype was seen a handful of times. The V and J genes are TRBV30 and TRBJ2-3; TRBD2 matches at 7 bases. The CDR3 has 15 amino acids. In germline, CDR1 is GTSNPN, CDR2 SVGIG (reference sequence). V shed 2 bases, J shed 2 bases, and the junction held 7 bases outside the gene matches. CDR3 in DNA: TGTGCCTGGAGTTCCCCTAGCGGAATCACAGATACGCAGTATTTT. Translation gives CAWSSPSGITDTQYF.

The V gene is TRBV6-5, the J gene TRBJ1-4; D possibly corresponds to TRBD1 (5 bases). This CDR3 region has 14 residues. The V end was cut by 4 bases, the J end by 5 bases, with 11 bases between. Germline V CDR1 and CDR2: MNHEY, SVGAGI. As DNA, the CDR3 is TGTGCCAGCAGTTCCCCCAGGGTGAATGAAAAACTGTTTTTT. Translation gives CASSSPRVNEKLFF.

CDR3 nucleotides: TGTGCCAGCAGCCCTTACCGGGACGGCAATGAGCAGTTCTTC. This sequence encodes CASSPYRDGNEQFF. The rearrangement joins TRBV6-6 to TRBJ2-1; TRBD1 or TRBD2 may be the D gene (5 bases each). From germline, CDR1 is MNHNY and CDR2 SVGAGI (reference sequence). Trimming took 6 bases from V and 6 from J, leaving 15 bases between them. This CDR3 comprises 14 residues.

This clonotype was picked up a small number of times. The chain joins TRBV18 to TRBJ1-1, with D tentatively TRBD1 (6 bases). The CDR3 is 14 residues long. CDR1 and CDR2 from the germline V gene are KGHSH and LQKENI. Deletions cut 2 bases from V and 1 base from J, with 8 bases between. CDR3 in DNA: TGTGCCAGCTCACCAGAGACAGGGAACACTGAAGCTTTCTTT. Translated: CASSPETGNTEAFF.

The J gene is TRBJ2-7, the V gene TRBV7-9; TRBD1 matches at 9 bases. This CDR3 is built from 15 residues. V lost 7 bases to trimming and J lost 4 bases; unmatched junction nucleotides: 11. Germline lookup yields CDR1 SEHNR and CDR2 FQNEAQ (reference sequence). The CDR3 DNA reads TGTGCCAGCAACTCATCGGACAGGGGACGTTACGAGCAGTACTTC. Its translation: CASNSSDRGRYEQYF. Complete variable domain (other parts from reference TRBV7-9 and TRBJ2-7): DTGVSQNPRHKITKRGQNVTFRCDPISEHNRLYWYRQTLGQGPEFLTYFQNEAQLEKSRLLSDRFSAERPKGSFSTLEIQRTEQGDSAMYLCASNSSDRGRYEQYFGPGTRLTVT.

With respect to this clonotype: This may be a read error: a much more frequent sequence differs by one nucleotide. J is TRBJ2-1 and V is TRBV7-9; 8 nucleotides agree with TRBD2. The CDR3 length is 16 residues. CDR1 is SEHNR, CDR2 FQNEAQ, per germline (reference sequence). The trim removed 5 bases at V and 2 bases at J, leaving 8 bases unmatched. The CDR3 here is CASSPRVAGPYNEQFF. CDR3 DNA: TGTGCCAGCAGCCCTAGGGTAGCGGGGCCCTACAATGAGCAGTTCTTC.

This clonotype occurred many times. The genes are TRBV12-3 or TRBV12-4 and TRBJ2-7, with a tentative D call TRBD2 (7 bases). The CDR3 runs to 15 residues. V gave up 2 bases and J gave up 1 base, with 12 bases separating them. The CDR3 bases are TGTGCCAGCAGTTTATCAGGGGAGGGTTCCTACGAGCAGTACTTC. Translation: CASSLSGEGSYEQYF.